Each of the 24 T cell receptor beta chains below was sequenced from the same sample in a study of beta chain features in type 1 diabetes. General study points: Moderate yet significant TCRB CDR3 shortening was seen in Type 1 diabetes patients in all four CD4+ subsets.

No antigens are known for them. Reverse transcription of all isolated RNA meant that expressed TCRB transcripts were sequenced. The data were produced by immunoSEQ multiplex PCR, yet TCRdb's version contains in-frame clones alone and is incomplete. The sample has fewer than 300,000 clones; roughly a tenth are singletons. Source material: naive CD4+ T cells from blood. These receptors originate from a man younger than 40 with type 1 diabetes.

CDR3 nucleotides: TGCGCCAGCAGCCACACAGCCACCTCGAACACCGGGGAGCTGTTTTTT. This codes for CASSHTATSNTGELFF. The chain carries TRBV4-3 and TRBJ2-2; unclear D gene. V was cut by 3 bases and J by 0 bases, with 11 bases left in between. The germline V gene encodes CDR1 LGHNA and CDR2 YSLEER. The CDR3 is 16 residues long.

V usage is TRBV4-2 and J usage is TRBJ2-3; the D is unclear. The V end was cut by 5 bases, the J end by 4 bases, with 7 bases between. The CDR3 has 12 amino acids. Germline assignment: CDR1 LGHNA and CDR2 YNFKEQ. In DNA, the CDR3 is TGTGCCAGCAGCTCCATAGCAGATACGCAGTATTTT. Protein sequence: CASSSIADTQYF.

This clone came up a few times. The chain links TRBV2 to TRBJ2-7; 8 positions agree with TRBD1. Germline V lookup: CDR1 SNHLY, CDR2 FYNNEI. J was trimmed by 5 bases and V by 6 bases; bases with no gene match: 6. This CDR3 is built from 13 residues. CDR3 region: CASRSDRGNEQYF. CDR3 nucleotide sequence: TGTGCCAGCAGATCCGACAGGGGCAACGAGCAGTACTTC.

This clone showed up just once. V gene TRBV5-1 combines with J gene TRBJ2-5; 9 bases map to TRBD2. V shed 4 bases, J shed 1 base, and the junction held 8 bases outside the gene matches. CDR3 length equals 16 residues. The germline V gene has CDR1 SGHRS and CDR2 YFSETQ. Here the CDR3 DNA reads TGCGCCAGCAGCCCCGGGAGCGGGGGGTCCCAAGAGACCCAGTACTTC. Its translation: CASSPGSGGSQETQYF.

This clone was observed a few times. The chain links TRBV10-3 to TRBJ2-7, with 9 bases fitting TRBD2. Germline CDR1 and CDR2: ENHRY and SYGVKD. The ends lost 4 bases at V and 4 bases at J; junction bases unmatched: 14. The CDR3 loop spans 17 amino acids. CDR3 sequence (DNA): TGTGCCATCAGTGGGACCCCGGGACTAGCTTATTCTTACGAGCAGTACTTC. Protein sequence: CAISGTPGLAYSYEQYF.

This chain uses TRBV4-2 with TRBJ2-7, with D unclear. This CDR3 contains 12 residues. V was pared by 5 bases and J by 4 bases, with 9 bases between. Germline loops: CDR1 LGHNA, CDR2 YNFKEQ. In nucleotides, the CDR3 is TGTGCCAGCAGCTCCCTCGGTTACGAGCAGTACTTC. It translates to CASSSLGYEQYF.

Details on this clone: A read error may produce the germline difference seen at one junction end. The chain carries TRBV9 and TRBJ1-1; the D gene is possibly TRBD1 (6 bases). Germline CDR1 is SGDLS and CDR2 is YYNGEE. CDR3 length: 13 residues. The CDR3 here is CVSSVGGGTEAFF. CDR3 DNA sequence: TGTGTCAGCAGCGTAGGAGGGGGAACTGAAGCTTTCTTT.

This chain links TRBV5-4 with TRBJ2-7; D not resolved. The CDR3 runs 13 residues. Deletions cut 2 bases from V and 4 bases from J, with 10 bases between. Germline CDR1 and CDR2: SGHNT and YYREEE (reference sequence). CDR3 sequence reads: CASSLAPFYEQYF. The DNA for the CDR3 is TGTGCCAGCAGCTTAGCACCTTTTTACGAGCAGTACTTC.

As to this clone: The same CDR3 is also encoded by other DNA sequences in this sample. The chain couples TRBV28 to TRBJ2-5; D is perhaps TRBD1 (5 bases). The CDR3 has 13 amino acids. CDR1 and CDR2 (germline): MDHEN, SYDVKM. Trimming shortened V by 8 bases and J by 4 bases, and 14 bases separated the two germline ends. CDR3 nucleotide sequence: TGTGCCAGCTCCTTGGGCAGGGTAGAGACCCAGTACTTC. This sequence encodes CASSLGRVETQYF.

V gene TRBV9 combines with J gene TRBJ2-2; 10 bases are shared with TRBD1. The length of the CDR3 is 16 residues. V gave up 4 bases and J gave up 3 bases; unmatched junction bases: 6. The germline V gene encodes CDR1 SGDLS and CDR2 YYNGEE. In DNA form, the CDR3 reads TGTGCCAGCAGCTTGACAGGGGGCCTAGACACCGGGGAGCTGTTTTTT. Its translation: CASSLTGGLDTGELFF.

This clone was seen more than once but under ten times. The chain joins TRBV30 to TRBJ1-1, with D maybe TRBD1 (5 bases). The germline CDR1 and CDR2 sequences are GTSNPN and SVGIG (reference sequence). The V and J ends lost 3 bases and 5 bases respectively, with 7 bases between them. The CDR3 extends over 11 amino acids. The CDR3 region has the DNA TGTGCCTGGAGGGAGGGGACTGAAGCTTTCTTT. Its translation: CAWREGTEAFF.

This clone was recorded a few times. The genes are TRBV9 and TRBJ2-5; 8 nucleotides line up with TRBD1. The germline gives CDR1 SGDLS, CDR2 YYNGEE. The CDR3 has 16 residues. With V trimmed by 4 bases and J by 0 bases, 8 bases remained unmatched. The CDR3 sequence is CASSRSQGAYQETQYF. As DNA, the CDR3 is TGTGCCAGCAGCCGGAGCCAGGGGGCGTACCAAGAGACCCAGTACTTC.

CDR3: CASGLAGEETQYF. The CDR3 nucleotides read TGTGCCAGCGGACTAGCGGGAGAAGAGACCCAGTACTTC. The chain is built from TRBV2 and TRBJ2-5, with 13 bases lining up with TRBD2. CDR1 is SNHLY and CDR2 is FYNNEI in the germline V gene. CDR3 length equals 13 residues. Unmatched junction bases numbered 0, after V lost 8 bases and J lost 3 bases.

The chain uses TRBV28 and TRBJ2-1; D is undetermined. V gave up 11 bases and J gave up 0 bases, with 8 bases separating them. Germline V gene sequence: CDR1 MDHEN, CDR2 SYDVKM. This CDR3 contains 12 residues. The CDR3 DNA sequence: TGTGCCGTCGAGAGCTCCTACAATGAGCAGTTCTTC. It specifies CAVESSYNEQFF. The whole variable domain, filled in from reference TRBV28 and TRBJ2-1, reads DVKVTQSSRYLVKRTGEKVFLECVQDMDHENMFWYRQDPGLGLRLIYFSYDVKMKEKGDIPEGYSVSREKKERFSLILESASTNQTSMYLCAVESSYNEQFFGPGTRLTVL.

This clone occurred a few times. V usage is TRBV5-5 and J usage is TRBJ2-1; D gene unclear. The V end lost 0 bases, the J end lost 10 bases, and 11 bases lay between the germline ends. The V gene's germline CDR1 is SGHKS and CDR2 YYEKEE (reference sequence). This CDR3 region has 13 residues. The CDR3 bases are TGTGCCAGCAGCTTGGGTCTCTGGGCCGAGCAGTTCTTC. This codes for CASSLGLWAEQFF. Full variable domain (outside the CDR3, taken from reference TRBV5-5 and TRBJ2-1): DAGVTQSPTHLIKTRGQQVTLRCSPISGHKSVSWYQQVLGQGPQFIFQYYEKEERGRGNFPDRFSARQFPNYSSELNVNALLLGDSALYLCASSLGLWAEQFFGPGTRLTVL.

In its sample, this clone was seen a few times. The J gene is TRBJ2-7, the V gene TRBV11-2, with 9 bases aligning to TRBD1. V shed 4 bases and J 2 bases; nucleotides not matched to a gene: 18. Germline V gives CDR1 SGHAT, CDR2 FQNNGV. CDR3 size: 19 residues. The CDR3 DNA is TGTGCCAGCAGCTCCCCCCGCCAATTTTCCGGGACAGGGCCCTACGAGCAGTACTTC. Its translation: CASSSPRQFSGTGPYEQYF.

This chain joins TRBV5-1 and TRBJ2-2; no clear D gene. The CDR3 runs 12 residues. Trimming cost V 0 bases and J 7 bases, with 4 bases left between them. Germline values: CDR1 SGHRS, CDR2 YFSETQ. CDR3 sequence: CASSLAFGELFF. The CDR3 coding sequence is TGCGCCAGCAGCTTGGCCTTCGGGGAGCTGTTTTTT.

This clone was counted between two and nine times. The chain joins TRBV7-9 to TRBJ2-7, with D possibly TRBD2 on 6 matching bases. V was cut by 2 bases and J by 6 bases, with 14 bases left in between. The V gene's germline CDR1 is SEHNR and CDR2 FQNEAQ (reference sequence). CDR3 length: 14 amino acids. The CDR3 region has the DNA TGTGCCAGCAGCTTACCGGGACTCAAAGGCGAGCAGTACTTC. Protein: CASSLPGLKGEQYF.

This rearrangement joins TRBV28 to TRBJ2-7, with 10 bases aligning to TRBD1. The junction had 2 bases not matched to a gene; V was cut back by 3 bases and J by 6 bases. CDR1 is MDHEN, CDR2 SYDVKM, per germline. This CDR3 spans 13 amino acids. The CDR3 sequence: CASSFGDRGEQYF. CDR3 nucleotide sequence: TGTGCCAGCAGTTTTGGGGACAGGGGCGAGCAGTACTTC.

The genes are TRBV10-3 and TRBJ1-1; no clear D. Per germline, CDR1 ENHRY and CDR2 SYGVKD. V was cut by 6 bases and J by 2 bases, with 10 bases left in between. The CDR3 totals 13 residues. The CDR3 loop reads CAISEDINTEAFF. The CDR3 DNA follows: TGTGCCATCAGCGAAGACATCAACACTGAAGCTTTCTTT.

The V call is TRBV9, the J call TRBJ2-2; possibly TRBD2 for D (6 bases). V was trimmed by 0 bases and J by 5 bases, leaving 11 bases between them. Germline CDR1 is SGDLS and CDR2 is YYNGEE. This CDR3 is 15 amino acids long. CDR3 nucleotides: TGTGCCAGCAGCGTAGTATCCGGGAGTACCGGGGAGCTGTTTTTT. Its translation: CASSVVSGSTGELFF.

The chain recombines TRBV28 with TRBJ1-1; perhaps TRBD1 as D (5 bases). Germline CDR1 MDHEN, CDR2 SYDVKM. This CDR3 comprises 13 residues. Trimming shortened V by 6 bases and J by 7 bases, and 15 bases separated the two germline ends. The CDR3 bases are TGTGCCAGCAGAGAACAGGTACAAGGTGAAGCTTTCTTT. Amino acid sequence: CASREQVQGEAFF.

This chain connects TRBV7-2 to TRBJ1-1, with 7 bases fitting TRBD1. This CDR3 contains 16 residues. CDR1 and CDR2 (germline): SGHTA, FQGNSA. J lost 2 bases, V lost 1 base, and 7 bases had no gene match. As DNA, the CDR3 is TGTGCCAGCAGCTTAGGAAGGGGGCTGGGAAACACTGAAGCTTTCTTT. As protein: CASSLGRGLGNTEAFF.

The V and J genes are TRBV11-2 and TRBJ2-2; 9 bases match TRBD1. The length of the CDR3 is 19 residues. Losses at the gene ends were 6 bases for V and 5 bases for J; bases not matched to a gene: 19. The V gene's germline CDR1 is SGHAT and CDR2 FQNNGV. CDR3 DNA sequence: TGTGCCAGCAGATCGAGAGTCATGCGGGACAGGGAAAAGACCGGGGAGCTGTTTTTT. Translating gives CASRSRVMRDREKTGELFF.